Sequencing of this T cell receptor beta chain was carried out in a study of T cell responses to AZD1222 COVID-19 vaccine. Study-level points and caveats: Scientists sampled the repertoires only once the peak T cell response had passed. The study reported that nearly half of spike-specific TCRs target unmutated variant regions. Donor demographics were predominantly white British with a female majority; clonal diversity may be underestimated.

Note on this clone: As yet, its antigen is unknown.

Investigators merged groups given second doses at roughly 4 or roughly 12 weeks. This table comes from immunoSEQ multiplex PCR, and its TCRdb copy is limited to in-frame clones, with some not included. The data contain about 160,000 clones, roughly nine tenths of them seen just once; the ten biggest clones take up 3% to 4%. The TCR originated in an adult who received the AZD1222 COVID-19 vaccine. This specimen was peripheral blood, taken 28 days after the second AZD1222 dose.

The CDR3 DNA reads as TGTGCCAGTACCAGTCCCGATCAGCCCCAGCATTTT. Protein product: CASTSPDQPQHF. This rearrangement joins TRBV19 to TRBJ1-5; unclear D gene. CDR1 LNHDA and CDR2 SQIVND come from the germline V gene (reference sequence). V was trimmed by 7 bases and J by 5 bases, leaving 9 bases between them. The CDR3 is 12 residues long.